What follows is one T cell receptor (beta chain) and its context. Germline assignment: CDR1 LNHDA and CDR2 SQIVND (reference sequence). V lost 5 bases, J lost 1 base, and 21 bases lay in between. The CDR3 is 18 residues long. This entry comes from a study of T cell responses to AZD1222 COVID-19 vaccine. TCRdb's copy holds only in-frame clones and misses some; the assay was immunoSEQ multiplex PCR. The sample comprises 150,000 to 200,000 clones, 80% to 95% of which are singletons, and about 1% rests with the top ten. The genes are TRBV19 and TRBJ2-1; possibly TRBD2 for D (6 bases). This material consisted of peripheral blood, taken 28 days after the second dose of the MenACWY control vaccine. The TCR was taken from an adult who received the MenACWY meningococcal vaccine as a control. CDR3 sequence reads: CASSAGSPSTRSYNEQFF. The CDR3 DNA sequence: TGTGCCAGTAGTGCGGGGAGTCCGTCTACCCGGTCCTACAATGAGCAGTTCTTC.